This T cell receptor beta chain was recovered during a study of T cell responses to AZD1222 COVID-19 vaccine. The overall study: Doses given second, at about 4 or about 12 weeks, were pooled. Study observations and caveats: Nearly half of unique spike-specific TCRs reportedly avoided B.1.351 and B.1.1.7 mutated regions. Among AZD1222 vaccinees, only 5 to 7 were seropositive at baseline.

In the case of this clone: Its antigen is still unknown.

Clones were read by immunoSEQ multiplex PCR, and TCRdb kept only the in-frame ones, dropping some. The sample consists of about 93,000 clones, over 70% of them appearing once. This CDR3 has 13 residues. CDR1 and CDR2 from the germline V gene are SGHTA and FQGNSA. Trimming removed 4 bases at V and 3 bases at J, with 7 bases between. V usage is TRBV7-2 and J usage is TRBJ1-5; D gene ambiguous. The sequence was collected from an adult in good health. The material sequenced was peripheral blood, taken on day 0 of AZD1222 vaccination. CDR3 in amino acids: CASSSPSNQPQHF. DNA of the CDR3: TGTGCCAGCAGCTCCCCGTCCAATCAGCCCCAGCATTTT.